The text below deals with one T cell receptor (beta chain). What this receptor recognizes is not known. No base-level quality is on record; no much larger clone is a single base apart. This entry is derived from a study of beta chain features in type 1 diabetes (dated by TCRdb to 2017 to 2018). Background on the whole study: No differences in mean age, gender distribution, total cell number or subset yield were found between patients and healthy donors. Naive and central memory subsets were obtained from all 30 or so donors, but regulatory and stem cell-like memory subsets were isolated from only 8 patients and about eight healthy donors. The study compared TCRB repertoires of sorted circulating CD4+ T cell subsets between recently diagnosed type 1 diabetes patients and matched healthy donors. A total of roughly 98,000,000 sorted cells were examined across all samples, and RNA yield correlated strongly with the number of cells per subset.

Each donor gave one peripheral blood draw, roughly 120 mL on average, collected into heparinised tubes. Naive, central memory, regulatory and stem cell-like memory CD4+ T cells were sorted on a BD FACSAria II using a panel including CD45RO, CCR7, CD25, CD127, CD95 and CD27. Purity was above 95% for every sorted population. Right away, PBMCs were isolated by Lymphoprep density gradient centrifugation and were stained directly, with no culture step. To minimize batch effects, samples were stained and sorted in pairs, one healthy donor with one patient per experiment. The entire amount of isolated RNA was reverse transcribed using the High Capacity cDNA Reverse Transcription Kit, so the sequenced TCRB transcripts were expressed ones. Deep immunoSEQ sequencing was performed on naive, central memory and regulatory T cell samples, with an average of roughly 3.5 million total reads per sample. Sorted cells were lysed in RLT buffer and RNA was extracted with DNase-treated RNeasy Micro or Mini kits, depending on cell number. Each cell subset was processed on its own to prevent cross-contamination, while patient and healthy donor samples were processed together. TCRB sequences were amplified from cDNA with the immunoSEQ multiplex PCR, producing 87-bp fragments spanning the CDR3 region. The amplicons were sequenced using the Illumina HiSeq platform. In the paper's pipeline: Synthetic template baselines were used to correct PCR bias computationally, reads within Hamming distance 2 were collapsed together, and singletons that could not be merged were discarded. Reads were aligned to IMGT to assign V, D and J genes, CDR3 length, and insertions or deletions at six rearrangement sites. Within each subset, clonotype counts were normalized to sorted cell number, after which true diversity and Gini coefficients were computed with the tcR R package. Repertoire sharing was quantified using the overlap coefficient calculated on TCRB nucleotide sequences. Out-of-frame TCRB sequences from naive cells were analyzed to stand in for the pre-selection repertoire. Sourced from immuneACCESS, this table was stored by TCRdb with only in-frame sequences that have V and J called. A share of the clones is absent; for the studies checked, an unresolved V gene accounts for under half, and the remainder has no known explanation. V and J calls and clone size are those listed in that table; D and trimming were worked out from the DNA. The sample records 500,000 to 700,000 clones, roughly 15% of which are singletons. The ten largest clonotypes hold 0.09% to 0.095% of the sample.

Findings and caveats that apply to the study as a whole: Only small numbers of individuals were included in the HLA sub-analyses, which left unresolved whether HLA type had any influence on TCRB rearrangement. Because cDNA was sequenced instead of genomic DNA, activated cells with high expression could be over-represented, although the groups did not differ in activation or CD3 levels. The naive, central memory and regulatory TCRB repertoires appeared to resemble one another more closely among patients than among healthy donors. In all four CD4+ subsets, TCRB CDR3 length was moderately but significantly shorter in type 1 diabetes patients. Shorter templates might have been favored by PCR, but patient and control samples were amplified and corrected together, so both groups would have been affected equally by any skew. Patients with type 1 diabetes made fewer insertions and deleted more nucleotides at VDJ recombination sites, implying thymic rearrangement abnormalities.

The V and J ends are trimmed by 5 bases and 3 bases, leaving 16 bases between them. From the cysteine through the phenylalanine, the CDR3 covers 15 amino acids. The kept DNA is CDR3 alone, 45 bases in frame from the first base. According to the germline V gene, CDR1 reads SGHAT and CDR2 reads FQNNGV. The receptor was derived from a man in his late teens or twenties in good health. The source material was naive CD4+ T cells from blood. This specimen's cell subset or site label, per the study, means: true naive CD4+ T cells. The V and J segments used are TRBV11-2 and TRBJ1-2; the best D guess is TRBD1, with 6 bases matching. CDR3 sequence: CASSPDRMGHYGYTF. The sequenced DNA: TGTGCCAGCAGCCCCGACAGGATGGGCCACTATGGCTACACCTTC.